Reported below is one TCR beta chain. Assay used: immunoSEQ multiplex PCR; TCRdb lists only in-frame clones, some missing. The table includes roughly 240,000 clones, 75% to 85% detected once. The data derive from a study of blood T cell repertoires in COVID-19. V lost 9 bases to trimming and J lost 6 bases, with 12 bases between them. The CDR3 loop spans 12 amino acids. CDR1 LNHDA and CDR2 SQIVND come from the germline V gene (reference sequence). This chain joins TRBV19 and TRBJ2-1; D may be TRBD1 (5 bases). The sample taken for sequencing was peripheral blood. This receptor was obtained from a woman aged 70-85 years with acute or convalescent COVID-19. CDR3 DNA: TGTGCCAGCTTAAACAGGCGCAATGAGCAGTTCTTC. This codes for CASLNRRNEQFF.